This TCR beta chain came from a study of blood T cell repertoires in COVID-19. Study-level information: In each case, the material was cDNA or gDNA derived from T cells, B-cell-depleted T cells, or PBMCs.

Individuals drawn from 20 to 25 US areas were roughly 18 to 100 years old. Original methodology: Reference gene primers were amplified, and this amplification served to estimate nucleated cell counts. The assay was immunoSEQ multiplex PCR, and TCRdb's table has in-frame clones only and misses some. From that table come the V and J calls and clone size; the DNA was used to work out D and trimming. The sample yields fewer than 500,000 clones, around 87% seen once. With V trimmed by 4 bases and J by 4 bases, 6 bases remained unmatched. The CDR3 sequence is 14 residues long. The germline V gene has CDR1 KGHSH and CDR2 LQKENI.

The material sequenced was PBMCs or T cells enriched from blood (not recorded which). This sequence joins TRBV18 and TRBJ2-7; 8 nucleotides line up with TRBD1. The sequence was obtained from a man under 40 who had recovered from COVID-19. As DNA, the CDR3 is TGTGCCAGCTCACTCCGGGACAGGTTATACGAGCAGTACTTC. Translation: CASSLRDRLYEQYF.